The rows below give T cell receptor beta chains drawn from one sample of a study of T cell responses to AZD1222 COVID-19 vaccine. Generated by immunoSEQ multiplex PCR, the TCRdb table keeps only in-frame clones and is missing some. Of approximately 130,000 clones listed, roughly 93% are singletons. The specimen comprised peripheral blood, sampled on day 0 of AZD1222 vaccination. These TCRs come from an adult in good health. CDR3s include the opening cysteine and the closing phenylalanine or tryptophan. Fields, in order: J gene, V gene, D gene, clone size, CDR3 protein, CDR3 DNA. D genes are given only for firm matches. Expanded clones are given a class, and other clones once, few, many or no size at all.

j_gene: TRBJ2-3; v_gene: TRBV15; d_gene: .; abundance: .; CDR3aa: CATSRAARRTDTQYF; CDR3nt: TGTGCCACCAGCAGAGCTGCCAGACGCACAGATACGCAGTATTTT
j_gene: TRBJ2-7; v_gene: TRBV18; d_gene: TRBD1; abundance: .; CDR3aa: CASSPGTGNDEQYF; CDR3nt: TGTGCCAGCTCACCAGGGACAGGGAATGATGAGCAGTACTTC
j_gene: TRBJ1-1; v_gene: TRBV5-4; d_gene: TRBD1; abundance: .; CDR3aa: CASSSRQGGMNTEAFF; CDR3nt: TGTGCCAGCAGCTCCAGACAGGGGGGGATGAACACTGAAGCTTTCTTT
j_gene: TRBJ1-5; v_gene: TRBV2; d_gene: .; abundance: .; CDR3aa: CASTGLANQPQHF; CDR3nt: TGTGCCAGCACCGGACTGGCCAATCAGCCCCAGCATTTT
j_gene: TRBJ2-7; v_gene: TRBV7-2; d_gene: TRBD1; abundance: .; CDR3aa: CASSSRTGADEQYF; CDR3nt: TGTGCCAGCAGCTCTAGGACAGGGGCGGACGAGCAGTACTTC
j_gene: TRBJ1-2; v_gene: TRBV28; d_gene: .; abundance: .; CDR3aa: CASSRGGPNYGYTF; CDR3nt: TGTGCCAGCAGTCGGGGAGGGCCGAACTATGGCTACACCTTC
j_gene: TRBJ2-3; v_gene: TRBV6-2/TRBV6-3; d_gene: TRBD2; abundance: .; CDR3aa: CASSYSRSSGSFQKGDTQYF; CDR3nt: TGTGCCAGCAGTTACTCGAGGTCTAGCGGGAGCTTTCAGAAAGGAGATACGCAGTATTTT
j_gene: TRBJ1-4; v_gene: TRBV24-1; d_gene: TRBD1; abundance: .; CDR3aa: CATSDPRGPGEKLFF; CDR3nt: TGTGCCACCAGTGATCCCAGGGGGCCTGGTGAAAAACTGTTTTTT
j_gene: TRBJ1-5; v_gene: TRBV19; d_gene: .; abundance: .; CDR3aa: CASSIGGRAPAQHF; CDR3nt: TGTGCCAGTAGTATAGGCGGCAGGGCACCCGCCCAGCATTTT
j_gene: TRBJ1-1; v_gene: TRBV14; d_gene: .; abundance: .; CDR3aa: CASSQVARGRSEAFF; CDR3nt: TGTGCCAGCAGCCAAGTGGCCAGGGGCAGGTCTGAAGCTTTCTTT
j_gene: TRBJ1-2; v_gene: TRBV3-1/TRBV3-2; d_gene: TRBD1; abundance: .; CDR3aa: CASSSTGQGIHGYTF; CDR3nt: TGTGCCAGCAGTTCGACGGGACAGGGGATACATGGCTACACCTTC
j_gene: TRBJ1-1; v_gene: TRBV6-1; d_gene: .; abundance: .; CDR3aa: CASSESKNTEAFF; CDR3nt: TGTGCCAGCAGTGAGAGTAAGAACACTGAAGCTTTCTTT
j_gene: TRBJ1-5; v_gene: TRBV7-9; d_gene: .; abundance: .; CDR3aa: CASSLITGNSNQPQHF; CDR3nt: TGTGCCAGCAGCTTAATCACTGGGAATAGCAATCAGCCCCAGCATTTT
j_gene: TRBJ2-1; v_gene: TRBV6-1; d_gene: TRBD2; abundance: .; CDR3aa: CASSEFSGAPMEQFF; CDR3nt: TGTGCCAGCAGTGAATTTAGCGGGGCTCCAATGGAGCAGTTCTTC
j_gene: TRBJ1-3; v_gene: TRBV2; d_gene: .; abundance: .; CDR3aa: CASSEGRQPSGNTIYF; CDR3nt: TGTGCCAGCAGTGAAGGGAGACAGCCCTCTGGAAACACCATATATTTT
j_gene: TRBJ1-2; v_gene: TRBV10-3; d_gene: .; abundance: .; CDR3aa: CAISEGQRGAYGYTF; CDR3nt: TGTGCCATCAGTGAGGGACAGCGGGGGGCCTATGGCTACACCTTC
j_gene: TRBJ1-1; v_gene: TRBV27; d_gene: TRBD1; abundance: .; CDR3aa: CASRRDRANTEAFF; CDR3nt: TGTGCCAGCAGGCGGGACAGGGCGAACACTGAAGCTTTCTTT
j_gene: TRBJ2-2; v_gene: TRBV29-1; d_gene: TRBD2; abundance: .; CDR3aa: CSDAQREYNGELFF; CDR3nt: TGCAGCGACGCGCAGCGGGAGTATAACGGGGAGCTGTTTTTT
j_gene: TRBJ1-2; v_gene: TRBV10-1; d_gene: .; abundance: .; CDR3aa: CASSESRGPTPYGYTF; CDR3nt: TGCGCCAGCAGTGAGTCACGGGGGCCGACGCCCTATGGCTACACCTTC
j_gene: TRBJ2-3; v_gene: TRBV19; d_gene: .; abundance: .; CDR3aa: CASSPQGRTDTQYF; CDR3nt: TGTGCCAGTAGTCCACAGGGGAGGACAGATACGCAGTATTTT
j_gene: TRBJ1-1; v_gene: TRBV7-2; d_gene: TRBD1; abundance: .; CDR3aa: CASSLLGTGNTEAFF; CDR3nt: TGTGCCAGCAGCTTACTCGGGACAGGGAACACTGAAGCTTTCTTT
j_gene: TRBJ2-1; v_gene: TRBV2; d_gene: TRBD2; abundance: .; CDR3aa: CASTSLAGAYNEQFF; CDR3nt: TGTGCCAGCACCTCACTAGCGGGAGCCTACAATGAGCAGTTCTTC
j_gene: TRBJ2-2; v_gene: TRBV9; d_gene: TRBD2; abundance: .; CDR3aa: CASSLGLAGGSTGELFF; CDR3nt: TGTGCCAGCAGCTTAGGACTAGCGGGAGGGTCTACCGGGGAGCTGTTTTTT
j_gene: TRBJ1-2; v_gene: TRBV7-9; d_gene: TRBD1; abundance: few; CDR3aa: CASSPRTGAYGYTF; CDR3nt: TGTGCCAGCAGCCCGAGGACAGGGGCCTATGGCTACACCTTC
j_gene: TRBJ2-4; v_gene: TRBV5-4; d_gene: .; abundance: .; CDR3aa: CASSSPMEAKNIQYF; CDR3nt: TGTGCCAGCAGCTCCCCCATGGAAGCCAAAAACATTCAGTACTTC
j_gene: TRBJ1-1; v_gene: TRBV6-1; d_gene: .; abundance: .; CDR3aa: CASSENRNTEAFF; CDR3nt: TGTGCCAGCAGTGAAAACAGGAACACTGAAGCTTTCTTT
j_gene: TRBJ2-1; v_gene: TRBV7-9; d_gene: .; abundance: once; CDR3aa: CASSGGSSEFF; CDR3nt: TGTGCCAGCAGCGGAGGGTCTAGCGAGTTCTTC
j_gene: TRBJ1-6; v_gene: TRBV10-2; d_gene: .; abundance: .; CDR3aa: CASSTGTRGVNSPLHF; CDR3nt: TGCGCCAGCAGCACAGGGACGAGGGGAGTAAATTCACCCCTCCACTTT
j_gene: TRBJ2-7; v_gene: TRBV6-1; d_gene: .; abundance: .; CDR3aa: CASSFGDGPSYEQYF; CDR3nt: TGTGCCAGCAGTTTCGGGGACGGACCCTCCTACGAGCAGTACTTC
j_gene: TRBJ2-1; v_gene: TRBV13; d_gene: TRBD2; abundance: .; CDR3aa: CASSPTGGKGEQFF; CDR3nt: TGTGCCAGCAGCCCGACGGGGGGAAAAGGTGAGCAGTTCTTC
j_gene: TRBJ1-2; v_gene: TRBV3-1/TRBV3-2; d_gene: .; abundance: .; CDR3aa: CASRPSWFRGREDYGYTF; CDR3nt: TGTGCCAGCAGACCGTCGTGGTTTCGTGGGAGGGAGGACTATGGCTACACCTTC
j_gene: TRBJ2-6; v_gene: TRBV25-1; d_gene: .; abundance: .; CDR3aa: CASSFGANVLTF; CDR3nt: TGTGCCAGCAGTTTTGGGGCCAACGTCCTGACTTTC
j_gene: TRBJ1-3; v_gene: TRBV7-9; d_gene: .; abundance: .; CDR3aa: CASSLQSSGNTIYF; CDR3nt: TGTGCCAGCAGCTTACAGAGCTCTGGAAACACCATATATTTT
j_gene: TRBJ2-1; v_gene: TRBV19; d_gene: .; abundance: .; CDR3aa: CASSRGSYEQFF; CDR3nt: TGTGCCAGTAGTAGGGGGAGCTATGAGCAGTTCTTC
j_gene: TRBJ1-1; v_gene: TRBV28; d_gene: .; abundance: once; CDR3aa: CASSSPRGTEAFF; CDR3nt: TGTGCCAGCAGCTCCCCCAGAGGCACTGAAGCTTTCTTT
j_gene: TRBJ1-3; v_gene: TRBV9; d_gene: .; abundance: .; CDR3aa: CASSAPGTLLGNTIYF; CDR3nt: TGTGCCAGCAGCGCCCCAGGGACATTACTGGGAAACACCATATATTTT
j_gene: TRBJ2-2; v_gene: TRBV5-1; d_gene: TRBD2; abundance: .; CDR3aa: CASSLAPSGRAISTGELFF; CDR3nt: TGCGCCAGCAGCTTGGCGCCTAGCGGGAGGGCCATAAGTACCGGGGAGCTGTTTTTT
j_gene: TRBJ1-3; v_gene: TRBV15; d_gene: .; abundance: .; CDR3aa: CATSLTDGSSGNTIYF; CDR3nt: TGTGCCACCAGCTTGACGGACGGAAGCTCTGGAAACACCATATATTTT
j_gene: TRBJ2-7; v_gene: TRBV12-5; d_gene: .; abundance: .; CDR3aa: CASGFGSDSYEQYF; CDR3nt: TGTGCTAGTGGTTTCGGTAGTGACTCCTACGAGCAGTACTTC
j_gene: TRBJ2-3; v_gene: TRBV27; d_gene: TRBD1; abundance: .; CDR3aa: CASSTTTGADTQYF; CDR3nt: TGTGCCAGCAGTACCACTACAGGGGCAGATACGCAGTATTTT
j_gene: TRBJ2-1; v_gene: TRBV28; d_gene: TRBD2; abundance: once; CDR3aa: CASRTIAGGPNEQFF; CDR3nt: TGTGCCAGCAGGACTATAGCGGGAGGGCCTAATGAGCAGTTCTTC
j_gene: TRBJ2-2; v_gene: TRBV4-1; d_gene: .; abundance: .; CDR3aa: CASSQDSLRGTGELFF; CDR3nt: TGCGCCAGCAGCCAAGATAGCCTGAGGGGCACCGGGGAGCTGTTTTTT
j_gene: TRBJ2-1; v_gene: TRBV29-1; d_gene: .; abundance: .; CDR3aa: CSVARAPGEVDEQFF; CDR3nt: TGCAGCGTTGCCCGCGCTCCCGGGGAGGTGGATGAGCAGTTCTTC
j_gene: TRBJ2-5; v_gene: TRBV28; d_gene: TRBD2; abundance: once; CDR3aa: CASTDLSSGRVETQYF; CDR3nt: TGTGCCAGCACCGATTTGTCAAGCGGGAGGGTAGAGACCCAGTACTTC
j_gene: TRBJ1-1; v_gene: TRBV9; d_gene: .; abundance: .; CDR3aa: CASSAYEGNTEAFF; CDR3nt: TGTGCCAGCAGCGCGTACGAGGGGAACACTGAAGCTTTCTTT
j_gene: TRBJ1-2; v_gene: TRBV29-1; d_gene: .; abundance: .; CDR3aa: CSVNQGWGYTF; CDR3nt: TGCAGCGTTAACCAGGGATGGGGCTACACCTTC
j_gene: TRBJ1-2; v_gene: TRBV7-2; d_gene: .; abundance: .; CDR3aa: CASSPIISTSGGYTF; CDR3nt: TGTGCCAGCAGCCCGATAATCTCGACCTCTGGTGGCTACACCTTC
j_gene: TRBJ1-2; v_gene: TRBV3-1/TRBV3-2; d_gene: .; abundance: .; CDR3aa: CASSQTGRGTGYTF; CDR3nt: TGTGCCAGCAGCCAAACCGGGAGAGGGACGGGCTACACCTTC
j_gene: TRBJ2-7; v_gene: TRBV6-6; d_gene: .; abundance: .; CDR3aa: CASTPTTSYEQYF; CDR3nt: TGTGCCAGCACTCCAACCACCAGCTACGAGCAGTACTTC
j_gene: TRBJ2-7; v_gene: TRBV7-9; d_gene: .; abundance: .; CDR3aa: CASSLDQGLSYEQYF; CDR3nt: TGTGCCAGCAGCTTAGATCAGGGACTCTCCTACGAGCAGTACTTC
j_gene: TRBJ1-5; v_gene: TRBV5-5; d_gene: .; abundance: .; CDR3aa: CASSLAVYSNQPQHF; CDR3nt: TGTGCCAGCAGCTTGGCGGTGTATAGCAATCAGCCCCAGCATTTT
j_gene: TRBJ2-1; v_gene: TRBV18; d_gene: .; abundance: .; CDR3aa: CASSPFGGSSNNEQFF; CDR3nt: TGTGCCAGCTCACCATTCGGAGGGAGTAGCAACAATGAGCAGTTCTTC